These 20 T cell receptor beta chains share one sample of origin, sequenced in a study of identical twins. TCRdb re-derived calls from the 5' RACE reads in MiXCR, one entry per CDR3 protein. The data show just under 650,000 distinct CDR3 sequences, under 8.5% seen once. Another study also made use of these data, one on yellow fever vaccine responses in identical twins.

Sequenced sample: PBMCs. These receptors all come from a woman aged 18-29 years in good health.

This clonotype was found a few times. V is TRBV3-1 and J is TRBJ2-1; D not certain. Trimming took off 3 bases at V and 2 bases at J, with 8 bases between the two ends. CDR1 and CDR2 (germline): LGHDT, YNNKEL (reference sequence). This CDR3 has 14 residues. As DNA, the CDR3 is TGTGCCAGCAGCCAGACGACACCCTACAATGAGCAGTTCTTC. It encodes CASSQTTPYNEQFF.

The table lists this clonotype with many counts. V usage is TRBV4-1 and J usage is TRBJ2-1, with 11 nucleotides matching TRBD2. The junction had 6 bases not matched to a gene; V was cut back by 1 base and J by 4 bases. There are 17 residues in the CDR3. Germline CDR1 MGHRA, CDR2 YSYEKL. The CDR3 loop is CASSQGTRTSGYNEQFF. The DNA of the CDR3 is TGCGCCAGCAGCCAAGGGACTCGGACTAGCGGGTACAATGAGCAGTTCTTC.

The chain is built from TRBV11-1 and TRBJ1-1, with 7 positions matching TRBD1. V was clipped by 4 bases and J by 1 base; unmatched bases: 9. Germline V gene data show CDR1 as SGHAT and CDR2 as FQDESV (reference sequence). CDR3 length: 16 residues. Here the CDR3 reads CASSYTQGLRNTEAFF. CDR3 bases: TGTGCCAGCAGCTACACACAGGGGCTGCGGAACACTGAAGCTTTCTTT.

This clonotype was found a few times. CDR3 in DNA: TGTGCCAGCAGCCAATGGGAGGGGAGAGAAAAACTGTTTTTT. It encodes CASSQWEGREKLFF. The chain links TRBV7-9 to TRBJ1-4, with D possibly matching TRBD1 (5 bases). The germline V and J ends were trimmed by 5 bases and 8 bases, with 15 bases remaining between them. The CDR3 is made up of 14 amino acids. Germline V gene data show CDR1 as SEHNR and CDR2 as FQNEAQ (reference sequence). Full variable domain (rest looked up from reference TRBV7-9 and TRBJ1-4): DTGVSQNPRHKITKRGQNVTFRCDPISEHNRLYWYRQTLGQGPEFLTYFQNEAQLEKSRLLSDRFSAERPKGSFSTLEIQRTEQGDSAMYLCASSQWEGREKLFFGSGTQLSVL.

This clonotype occurred a few times. Germline is not matched at one junction end, which may reflect a read error. The chain is built from TRBV28 and TRBJ2-7; D not certain. In germline, CDR1 is MDHEN, CDR2 SYDVKM. This CDR3 spans 11 amino acids. The CDR3 nucleotides are TGTGCCAGCAGTTTTGGGCCCGTCCTCTACTGG. This translates into CASSFGPVLYW.

This clonotype was counted only a few times. This chain connects TRBV20-1 to TRBJ2-3; no reliable D call. V was trimmed by 6 bases and J by 5 bases, leaving 21 bases between them. Germline V gene data show CDR1 as DFQATT and CDR2 as SNEGSKA (reference sequence). The CDR3 consists of 15 residues. CDR3 sequence: CSAIRTRPPQDTQYF. As DNA, the CDR3 is TGCAGTGCCATTCGGACCAGACCCCCACAAGATACGCAGTATTTT.

CDR3 region: CASSSRQGYHEQYV. The CDR3 DNA reads as TGTGCCAGCAGCTCAAGACAGGGTTATCACGAGCAGTACGTC. The chain employs TRBV5-5 and TRBJ2-7; TRBD1 agrees at 7 bases. The CDR3 is made up of 14 amino acids. The junction had 8 bases not matched to a gene; V was cut back by 3 bases and J by 5 bases. Germline V CDR1 and CDR2: SGHKS, YYEKEE (reference sequence).

Here the CDR3 reads CASSNPGQGLYEQYF. The CDR3 nucleotides read TGCGCCAGCAGCAATCCGGGACAGGGCCTCTACGAGCAGTACTTC. This chain connects TRBV5-1 to TRBJ2-7; 9 nucleotides line up with TRBD1. In germline, CDR1 is SGHRS, CDR2 YFSETQ. With 4 bases clipped from V and 3 bases from J, the junction kept 8 bases outside the gene matches. The CDR3 is made up of 15 amino acids.

This clonotype was recorded a few times. J is TRBJ2-7 and V is TRBV25-1; D ambiguous. The CDR3 runs to 14 residues. V shed 7 bases and J shed 1 base, with 14 bases lying between them. Germline V gene lookup returns CDR1 MGHDK and CDR2 SYGVNS. The CDR3: CASMSSKSSYEQYF. In DNA form, the CDR3 reads TGTGCCAGCATGAGCAGCAAGTCTTCCTACGAGCAGTACTTC.

This clonotype was counted between two and nine times. The chain combines TRBV2 with TRBJ2-7; maybe TRBD1 (5 bases). Trimming cost V 8 bases and J 0 bases, with 11 bases left between them. In germline, CDR1 is SNHLY, CDR2 FYNNEI. This CDR3 has 13 residues. CDR3 amino acids: CASRLGASYEQYV. In nucleotides, the CDR3 is TGTGCCAGCCGGCTAGGGGCCTCCTACGAGCAGTACGTC.

This clonotype has more than one count but fewer than ten. The V call is TRBV12-3 or TRBV12-4, the J call TRBJ1-1; D is ambiguous. The V gene lost 5 bases and the J gene lost 7 bases, with 14 bases spanning the gap. CDR3 size: 13 residues. CDR3 sequence (DNA): TGTGCCAGCAGTACCGACGTAAGCTATGAAGCTTTCTTT. It yields the protein CASSTDVSYEAFF.

The rearrangement uses TRBV4-1 and TRBJ2-2; D may be TRBD2 (6 bases). Trimming pared 4 bases from V and 3 bases from J, leaving 15 bases between. This CDR3 spans 16 amino acids. The germline V gene has CDR1 MGHRA and CDR2 YSYEKL. The CDR3 DNA follows: TGCGCCAGCAGCCCACTAGTGGGGGGAGACACCGGGGAGCTGTTTTTT. Its protein is CASSPLVGGDTGELFF.

This clonotype was picked up a small number of times. This chain uses TRBV7-8 with TRBJ1-1, with 7 bases matching TRBD1. The CDR3 consists of 17 residues. The V gene end was trimmed by 0 bases and the J gene end by 3 bases; junction bases not matched to a gene: 10. In germline, CDR1 is SGHVS, CDR2 FQNEAQ. This chain's CDR3 is CASSLAFRGREYTEAFF. The CDR3 region has the DNA TGTGCCAGCAGCTTAGCGTTCAGGGGGAGGGAGTACACTGAAGCTTTCTTT. Complete variable domain (other parts from reference TRBV7-8 and TRBJ1-1): GAGVSQSPRYKVAKRGQDVALRCDPISGHVSLFWYQQALGQGPEFLTYFQNEAQLDKSGLPSDRFFAERPEGSVSTLKIQRTQQEDSAVYLCASSLAFRGREYTEAFFGQGTRLTVV.

This clonotype occurred a few times. The rearrangement joins TRBV12-3 or TRBV12-4 to TRBJ2-2; D is possibly TRBD1 or TRBD2 (6 bases each). With 6 bases removed from V and 7 bases from J, the gap between germline ends came to 18 bases. The CDR3 totals 15 residues. The CDR3: CASSPLRGAVGELFF. CDR3 nucleotides: TGTGCCAGCAGCCCCCTGAGGGGGGCGGTCGGGGAGCTGTTTTTT.

This clonotype was counted at least ten times. V gene TRBV2 combines with J gene TRBJ2-2, with D unresolved. Germline V gives CDR1 SNHLY, CDR2 FYNNEI. The CDR3 is made up of 14 amino acids. Trimming left V 1 base short and J 0 bases short, with 3 bases between. The CDR3 nucleotides read TGTGCCAGCAGTGAAGAGGCGAACACCGGGGAGCTGTTTTTT. Translating gives CASSEEANTGELFF.

This rearrangement joins TRBV14 to TRBJ2-2; 12 bases map to TRBD2. The CDR3 is 16 amino acids. CDR1 SGHDN and CDR2 FVKESK come from the germline V gene. The ends lost 4 bases at V and 7 bases at J; junction bases unmatched: 7. In DNA, the CDR3 is TGTGCCAGCAGCCCGAATAGACTAGCGGGAGTCGGGGAGCTGTTTTTT. Its protein product is CASSPNRLAGVGELFF. Full variable domain (remainder filled in from reference TRBV14 and TRBJ2-2): EAGVTQFPSHSVIEKGQTVTLRCDPISGHDNLYWYRRVMGKEIKFLLHFVKESKQDESGMPNNRFLAERTGGTYSTLKVQPAELEDSGVYFCASSPNRLAGVGELFFGEGSRLTVL.

V and J are TRBV12-3 or TRBV12-4 and TRBJ2-1, with 12 bases lining up with TRBD2. The CDR3 contains 15 residues. J lost 8 bases, V lost 3 bases, and 5 bases had no gene match. This CDR3 reads CASSFGLAGGYEQFF. CDR3 in DNA: TGTGCCAGCAGTTTCGGGCTAGCGGGAGGGTATGAGCAGTTCTTC.

This chain connects TRBV20-1 to TRBJ2-4; D is uncertain. The CDR3 has 13 residues. Germline V gene lookup returns CDR1 DFQATT and CDR2 SNEGSKA (reference sequence). The ends were cut back, 6 bases at V and 0 bases at J, with 9 bases in the middle. The chain's CDR3 is CSAARRAKNIQYF. The CDR3 DNA reads TGCAGTGCAGCCCGCCGAGCCAAAAACATTCAGTACTTC.

This clonotype was observed a few times. The gene calls are TRBV2 and TRBJ2-2, with 7 bases lining up with TRBD2. The CDR3 runs 15 residues. V dropped 3 bases and J dropped 4; count of bases not matched to a gene: 5. Germline assignment: CDR1 SNHLY and CDR2 FYNNEI. The CDR3 reads CASSEWEGGTGELFF. DNA for the CDR3: TGTGCCAGCAGTGAGTGGGAGGGCGGCACCGGGGAGCTGTTTTTT.

This clonotype has a count of ten or more. The chain uses TRBV10-2 and TRBJ2-5; D gene uncertain. Germline V gene sequence: CDR1 WSHSY, CDR2 SAAADI. The CDR3 is 16 residues long. The V end lost 0 bases, the J end lost 4 bases, and 15 bases lay between the germline ends. This CDR3 is CASSESLILPVETQYF. CDR3 nucleotide sequence: TGCGCCAGCAGTGAGTCGCTCATACTACCCGTAGAGACCCAGTACTTC.